These 14 T cell receptor beta chains were all obtained from the same sample, sequenced in a study of CD8+ T cells in alopecia areata listed by TCRdb under 2018. Pooled mouse cutaneous lymph node cells were stained for CD4, CD8alpha, NKG2D, NKG2ACE and other markers and were then sorted on a BD Influx. Libraries were prepared through the immunoSEQ multiplex PCR assay. To provide template for TCR sequencing, every sample had RNA extracted and reverse transcribed into cDNA. TCRdb provides this immuneACCESS table in a form limited to in-frame rearrangements. Some clones are lacking; in checked studies, under half of them reflect an unresolved V gene, and why the rest are absent is not known. For this sample, 290,000 or so clones appear and none is a singleton. Clones ranked in the top ten supply 1.2% of the sample. The specimen was CD4+ T cells sorted from a lymph node. Receptors originate from a C3H/HeJ mouse with alopecia areata. The MHC haplotype that this mouse strain carries is H2-k.

Comments on this clone: Each gene name is a mouse one. The read stops 4 residues short of the end of the CDR3; the missing end is completed from the germline J gene. V usage is TRBV19 and J usage is TRBJ2-7; a possible D gene is TRBD1 (5 bases). CDR1 FNHDT and CDR2 SITEND come from the germline V gene (reference sequence). Trimming removed 2 bases from V and 3 bases from J, with 15 bases in between. The length of the CDR3 is 15 residues. Partial CDR3 DNA: TGTGCCAGCAGTATCCAGGGAGGGGTATTCTAT. Translated, it gives CASSIQGGVFY. The entire CDR3 protein reads CASSIQGGVFYEQYF.

This clone has just a few counts. Genes here carry mouse names. The CDR3 end falls 4 residues outside the read, so it is completed with the germline J gene. At the DNA level, this CDR3 is encoded by other sequences in the same sample as well. The chain recombines TRBV19 with TRBJ2-1; tentatively, D is TRBD2 (5 bases). Trimming removed 1 base at V and 1 base at J, with 6 bases between. CDR3 length: 14 residues. The germline V gene has CDR1 FNHDT and CDR2 SITEND (reference sequence). The CDR3 here is CASSILGNYAEQFF. Partial CDR3 DNA: TGTGCCAGCAGTATACTGGGAAACTATGCT.

In the case of this clone: The genes and germline here are from mouse. The CDR3: CASSQDHWGAYEQYF. The CDR3 DNA, read in part, is TGTGCCAGCAGCCAAGATCACTGGGGGGCATAT. The gene calls are TRBV5 and TRBJ2-7, with 9 bases aligning to TRBD2. The CDR3 is cut off 4 residues early in the read; its end comes from the germline J gene. The CDR3 covers 15 residues. Germline values: CDR1 LGHNA, CDR2 YNLKQL (reference sequence).

This clone was detected only a few times. Gene labels here are mouse ones. The DNA ends 4 residues before the CDR3 does, and the rest of the CDR3 is filled in from the germline J gene. The chain links TRBV19 to TRBJ2-5; 9 bases map to TRBD2. From germline, CDR1 is FNHDT and CDR2 SITEND (reference sequence). CDR3 length: 15 amino acids. The ends lost 4 bases at V and 2 bases at J; junction bases unmatched: 5. CDR3 DNA (partial): TGTGCCAGCAGTCTCCCGGGACTGGGCCAAGAC. Translation gives CASSLPGLGQD. The CDR3, in full, reads CASSLPGLGQDTQYF.

This clone was seen more than once but under ten times. Mouse gene names and germline throughout. The read comes to an end 4 residues before the CDR3 does, leaving the germline J gene to fill in the end. Other DNA sequences in this sample translate to the same CDR3. The chain uses TRBV19 and TRBJ2-3; 7 nucleotides match TRBD2. Germline CDR1 is FNHDT and CDR2 is SITEND (reference sequence). This CDR3 contains 15 residues. Trimming took 0 bases from V and 0 from J; bases not matched to a gene: 1. The covered CDR3 bases are TGTGCCAGCAGTATAGGGGGGGGTAGTGCAGAA. Translation: CASSIGGGSAE. The CDR3 in its entirety is CASSIGGGSAETLYF.

This clone was picked up a small number of times. Each gene name is a mouse one. The CDR3 end lies 4 residues beyond the end of the read and is filled in from the germline J gene. The V call is TRBV13-1, the J call TRBJ2-7; D call uncertain. Trimming took 0 bases from V and 2 from J, leaving 9 bases between them. There are 14 residues in the CDR3. From germline, CDR1 is NSHNY and CDR2 SYGAGN. The CDR3 region is CASSDAFTAYEQYF. The DNA read from the CDR3 is TGTGCCAGCAGTGATGCATTCACAGCCTAT.

With regard to this clone: The gene symbols are mouse symbols. Read coverage stops 4 residues before the CDR3 terminus; the germline J gene supplies the remainder. The V call is TRBV29, the J call TRBJ2-2, with D perhaps matching TRBD2 (5 bases). CDR3 length: 14 amino acids. Trimming removed 1 base at V and 3 bases at J, with 6 bases between. Germline CDR1 reads MSHET; CDR2 reads SYDVDS. The sequenced CDR3 bases are TGTGCTAGCAGTTTATTTGGGGACACCGGG. Translation: CASSLFGDTG. The whole CDR3 sequence reads CASSLFGDTGQLYF.

As for this clone: All gene names here are mouse names. The read terminates 4 residues before the CDR3 end, so the remaining end is supplied by the germline J gene. This sample includes further DNA sequences coding for the same CDR3. The chain has TRBV13-2 and TRBJ2-2, with D perhaps matching TRBD2 (6 bases). V was cut by 5 bases and J by 0 bases, with 8 bases left in between. This CDR3 has 14 residues. Germline CDR1 and CDR2: NNHNN and SYGAGS (reference sequence). CDR3 amino acids: CASGGTSNTGQLYF. The part of the CDR3 DNA that was read is TGTGCCAGCGGGGGGACTTCAAACACCGGG.

On this clone: Any gene name here is a mouse gene name. The sequenced fragment ends 4 residues before the CDR3 boundary, so the rest is inferred from the germline J gene. Other DNA variants within this sample encode the same CDR3. The gene calls are TRBV5 and TRBJ2-7; TRBD2 matches at 8 bases. From germline, CDR1 is LGHNA and CDR2 YNLKQL (reference sequence). The CDR3 consists of 13 residues. The CDR3 loop reads CASSQGTGYEQYF. The CDR3 DNA, read in part, is TGTGCCAGCAGCCAAGGGACTGGGTAT.

Of note for this clone: Gene labels here are mouse ones. From the germline J gene comes the end of the CDR3, since the read stops 4 residues before it. The sample carries other DNA sequences with the same CDR3. V and J are TRBV5 and TRBJ2-7, with TRBD1 as a possible D gene (6 bases). This CDR3 region has 14 residues. V was shortened by 0 bases and J by 3 bases, with 9 bases between the two germline ends. The germline V gene encodes CDR1 LGHNA and CDR2 YNLKQL (reference sequence). The sequenced part of the CDR3 DNA is TGTGCCAGCAGCCAAGATCCAGGGGTCTAT. Protein: CASSQDPGVY. The full CDR3 sequence reads CASSQDPGVYEQYF.

As to this clone: Gene names refer to mouse genes. The CDR3 end is not reached by the read, which stops 4 residues before it; the germline J gene fills it in. Other DNA sequences from this sample encode an identical CDR3 as well. The rearrangement links TRBV13-3 to TRBJ2-3, with 9 positions matching TRBD2. Germline CDR1 is NNHDY and CDR2 is SYVADS. The V segment lost 3 bases and the J segment 1 base; nucleotides outside the gene matches: 0. This CDR3 region has 14 residues. The CDR3 spells CASSGLGGAETLYF. The DNA read from the CDR3 is TGTGCCAGCAGTGGACTGGGGGGTGCAGAA.

This clone showed up just a few times. The listed genes are named as in mouse. CDR3 sequence reads: CAWSPWTGGAETLYF. The DNA read from the CDR3 is TGTGCCTGGAGTCCCTGGACTGGGGGAGCAGAA. The rearrangement uses TRBV31 and TRBJ2-3, with TRBD2 matching over 10 bases. The CDR3 is cut off 4 residues early in the read; its end comes from the germline J gene. CDR1 is GKSSPN, CDR2 SITVG, per germline. Germline trimming cut 1 base from V and 3 bases from J; bases unmatched to any gene: 4. CDR3 length equals 15 residues.

This clone was detected a few times. Here the gene names and germline are mouse. The CDR3 end lies 3 residues beyond the end of the read and is filled in from the germline J gene. Other DNA sequences in this specimen translate into the identical CDR3. This chain uses TRBV5 with TRBJ1-6; D ambiguous. Being an ORF, TRBJ1-6 has a function that is uncertain. The V end was cut by 4 bases, the J end by 1 base, with 8 bases between. The CDR3 has 15 amino acids. The germline gives CDR1 LGHNA, CDR2 YNLKQL (reference sequence). Partial CDR3 DNA: TGTGCCAGCAGCCCCCGACAATCCTATAATTCGCCC. It specifies CASSPRQSYNSP. The CDR3 reads in full as CASSPRQSYNSPLYF.

Turning to this clone: Gene names and germline refer to mouse. The CDR3 goes on 4 residues after the read ends, and that part is filled in from the germline J gene. The V and J genes are TRBV13-1 and TRBJ2-4; TRBD1 aligns across 9 bases. The CDR3 has 13 amino acids. Germline CDR1 is NSHNY and CDR2 is SYGAGN. The CDR3 spells CASSNRGRNTLYF. The sequenced CDR3 bases are TGTGCCAGCTCCAACAGGGGGCGTAAC.